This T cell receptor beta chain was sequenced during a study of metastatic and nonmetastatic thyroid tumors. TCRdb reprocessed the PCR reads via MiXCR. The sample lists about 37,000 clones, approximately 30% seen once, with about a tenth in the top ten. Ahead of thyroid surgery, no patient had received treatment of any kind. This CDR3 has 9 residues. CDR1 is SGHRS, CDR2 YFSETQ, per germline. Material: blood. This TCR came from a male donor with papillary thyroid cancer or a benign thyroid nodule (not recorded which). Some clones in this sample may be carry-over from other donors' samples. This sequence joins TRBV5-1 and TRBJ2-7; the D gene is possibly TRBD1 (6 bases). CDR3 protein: CASSFSRGV. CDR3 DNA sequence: TGCGCCAGCAGCTTTTCCAGGGGCGTC.